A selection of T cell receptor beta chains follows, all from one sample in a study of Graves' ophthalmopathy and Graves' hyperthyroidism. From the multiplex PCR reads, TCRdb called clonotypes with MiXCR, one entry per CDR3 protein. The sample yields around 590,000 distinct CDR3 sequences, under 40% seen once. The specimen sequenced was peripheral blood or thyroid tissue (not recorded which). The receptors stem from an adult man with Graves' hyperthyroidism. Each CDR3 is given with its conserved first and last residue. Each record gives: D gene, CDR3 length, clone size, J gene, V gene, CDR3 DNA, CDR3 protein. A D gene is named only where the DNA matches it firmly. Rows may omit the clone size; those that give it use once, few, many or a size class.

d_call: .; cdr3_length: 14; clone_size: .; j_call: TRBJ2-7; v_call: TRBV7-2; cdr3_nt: TGTGCCAGCAGCTTCAGAGGGTCCTACAATGAGCAGTACTTC; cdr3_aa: CASSFRGSYNEQYF
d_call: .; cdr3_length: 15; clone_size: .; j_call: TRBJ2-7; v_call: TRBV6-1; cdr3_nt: TGTGCCAGCAGTGACGGGACTTTCAGCTCCTACGAGCAGTACTTC; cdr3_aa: CASSDGTFSSYEQYF
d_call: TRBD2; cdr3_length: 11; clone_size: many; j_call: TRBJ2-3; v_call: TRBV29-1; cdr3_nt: TGCAGCGTTGTTTTGAGCGGGGGGCAGTATTTT; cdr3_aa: CSVVLSGGQYF
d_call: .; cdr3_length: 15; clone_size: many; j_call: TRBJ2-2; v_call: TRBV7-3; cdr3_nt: TGTGCCAGCAGCTTAACAGGGGGGAACACCGGGGAGCTGTTTTTT; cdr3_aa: CASSLTGGNTGELFF
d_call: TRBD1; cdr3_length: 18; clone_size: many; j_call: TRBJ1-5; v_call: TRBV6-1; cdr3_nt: TGTGCCAGCAGTGAAGACGGGACAGGGAAAGGAGGCAATCAGCCCCAGCATTTT; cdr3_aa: CASSEDGTGKGGNQPQHF
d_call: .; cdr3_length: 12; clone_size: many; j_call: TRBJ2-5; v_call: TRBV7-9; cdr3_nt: TGTGCCAGCAGCTCCATCCCGACTCAGAATTACTTC; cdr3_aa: CASSSIPTQNYF
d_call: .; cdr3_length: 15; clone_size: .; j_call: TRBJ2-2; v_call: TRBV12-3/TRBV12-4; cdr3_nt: TGTGCCAGCAGTTTCTCGTGGGAGTACACCGGGGAGCTGTTTTTT; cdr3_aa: CASSFSWEYTGELFF
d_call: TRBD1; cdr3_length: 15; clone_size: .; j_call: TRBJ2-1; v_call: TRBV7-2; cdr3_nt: TGTGCCAGCAGCCAGCCGGGACAGGGGTACAATGAGCAGTTCTTC; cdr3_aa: CASSQPGQGYNEQFF
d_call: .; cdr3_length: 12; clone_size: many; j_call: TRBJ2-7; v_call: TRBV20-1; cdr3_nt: TGCAGTGCCGGGGACAACCAATACGAGCAGTACTTC; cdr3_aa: CSAGDNQYEQYF
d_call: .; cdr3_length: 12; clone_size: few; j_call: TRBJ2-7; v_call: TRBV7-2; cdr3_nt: TGTGCCAGCAGCGGGGAGCTCTACGAGCAGTACTTC; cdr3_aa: CASSGELYEQYF
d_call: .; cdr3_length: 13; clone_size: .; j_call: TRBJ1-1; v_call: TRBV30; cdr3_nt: TGTGCCTGGAGTGTTGCCCTGAACACTGAAGCTTTCTTT; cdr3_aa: CAWSVALNTEAFF
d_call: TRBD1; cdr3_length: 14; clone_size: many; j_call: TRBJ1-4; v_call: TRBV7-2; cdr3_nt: TGTGCCAGCAGCTTAGGCAGGGGGCGTGAAAAACTGTTTTTT; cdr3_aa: CASSLGRGREKLFF
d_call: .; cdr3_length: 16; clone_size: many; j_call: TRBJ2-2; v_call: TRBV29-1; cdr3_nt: TGCAGCGTTCTGAACAGGGTTGGCCGTGGCACCGGGGAGCTGTTTTTT; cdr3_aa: CSVLNRVGRGTGELFF
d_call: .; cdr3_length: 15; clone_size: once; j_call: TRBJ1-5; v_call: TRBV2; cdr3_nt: TGTGCCAGCAGGGGGAACGGGAATAGCAATCAGCCCCAGCATTTT; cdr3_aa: CASRGNGNSNQPQHF
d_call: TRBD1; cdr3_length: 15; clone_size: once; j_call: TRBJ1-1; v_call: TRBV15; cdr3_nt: TGTGCCACCAGCAGTGCCCAGACAGGGGACACTGAAGCTTTCTTT; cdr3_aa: CATSSAQTGDTEAFF
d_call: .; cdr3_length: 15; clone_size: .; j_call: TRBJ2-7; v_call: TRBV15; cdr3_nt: TGTGCCACCAGCAAGGAGCGGACGAACACCGGGGAGCAGTACTTC; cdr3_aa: CATSKERTNTGEQYF
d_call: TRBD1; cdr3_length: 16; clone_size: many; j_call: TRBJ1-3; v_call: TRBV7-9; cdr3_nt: TGTGCCAGCAGCTCGGGACAGGGGGCAGCTGGAAACACCATATATTTT; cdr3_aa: CASSSGQGAAGNTIYF
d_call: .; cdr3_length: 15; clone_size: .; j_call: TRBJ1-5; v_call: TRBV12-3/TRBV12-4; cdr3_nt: TGTGCCAGCAGTTTGGAGGGGTTGGACGATCAGCCCCAGCATTTT; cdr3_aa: CASSLEGLDDQPQHF
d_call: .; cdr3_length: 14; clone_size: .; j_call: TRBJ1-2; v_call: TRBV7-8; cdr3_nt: TGTGCCAGCAGCTCCGTGACGGGGATGTATGGCTACACCTTC; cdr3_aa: CASSSVTGMYGYTF
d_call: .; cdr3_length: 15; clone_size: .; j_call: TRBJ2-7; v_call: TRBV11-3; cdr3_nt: TGTGCTAGCAGCTTAGTGAGGTCTAGCTTCCCGGAGCAGTACTTC; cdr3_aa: CASSLVRSSFPEQYF
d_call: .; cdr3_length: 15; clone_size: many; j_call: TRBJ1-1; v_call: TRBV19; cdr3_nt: TGTGCCAGTAGCTCGTGGGGGAGGGGGAACACTGAAGCTTTCTTT; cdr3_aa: CASSSWGRGNTEAFF
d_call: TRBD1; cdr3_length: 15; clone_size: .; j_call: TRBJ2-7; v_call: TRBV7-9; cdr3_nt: TGTGCCAGCAGCTTCCGGGACAGGGGGGCCCGCGAGCAGTACTTC; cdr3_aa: CASSFRDRGAREQYF
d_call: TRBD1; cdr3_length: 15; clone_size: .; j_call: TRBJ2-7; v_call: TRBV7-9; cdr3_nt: TGTGCCAGCAGCTTGCGGGGACAGGGGGTTTACGAGCAGTACTTC; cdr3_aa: CASSLRGQGVYEQYF
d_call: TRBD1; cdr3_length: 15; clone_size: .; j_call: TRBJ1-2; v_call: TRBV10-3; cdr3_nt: TGTGCCATCGCCGCGGGACAGGGGACCTCGGAGGGCTACACCTTC; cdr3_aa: CAIAAGQGTSEGYTF
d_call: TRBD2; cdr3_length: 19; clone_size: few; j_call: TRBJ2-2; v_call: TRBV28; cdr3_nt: TGTGCCAGCAGTTTATTCGGGACTAGCGGGAGAGGTTCAGCCGGGGAGCTGTTTTTT; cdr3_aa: CASSLFGTSGRGSAGELFF
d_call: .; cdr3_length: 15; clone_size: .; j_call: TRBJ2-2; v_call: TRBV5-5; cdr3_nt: TGTGCCAGCAGTGCTACGAGGGCGTACACCGGGGAGCTGTTTTTT; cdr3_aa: CASSATRAYTGELFF
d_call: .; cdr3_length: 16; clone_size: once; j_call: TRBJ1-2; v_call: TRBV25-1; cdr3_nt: TGTGCCAGCAGTGGTGTGGGGGGGAGCGCCAACTATGGCTACACCTTC; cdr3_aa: CASSGVGGSANYGYTF
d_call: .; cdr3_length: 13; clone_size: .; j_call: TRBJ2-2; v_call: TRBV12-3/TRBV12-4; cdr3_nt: TGTGCCAGCAGTTTTAGGGCAGGGGGGGAGCTGTTTTTT; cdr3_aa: CASSFRAGGELFF
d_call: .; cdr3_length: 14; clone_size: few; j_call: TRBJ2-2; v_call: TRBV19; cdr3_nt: TGTGCCAGTAGTATTGGGCGGATTACCGGGGAGCTGTTTTTT; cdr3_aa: CASSIGRITGELFF
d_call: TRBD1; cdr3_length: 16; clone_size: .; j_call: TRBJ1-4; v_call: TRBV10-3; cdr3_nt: TGTGCCAGCAGTGACGGGGGACAGGGGTTGGGTGAAAAACTGTTTTTT; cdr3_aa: CASSDGGQGLGEKLFF
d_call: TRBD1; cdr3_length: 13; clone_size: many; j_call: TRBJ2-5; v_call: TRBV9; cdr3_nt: TGTGCCAGCAGTCAGGGGGAAGGGGAGACCCAGTACTTC; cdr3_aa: CASSQGEGETQYF
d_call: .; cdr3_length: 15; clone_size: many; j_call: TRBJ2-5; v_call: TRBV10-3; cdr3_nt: TGTGCCATCAGCGGCCTGACAGGCGGGGAAGAGACCCAGTACTTC; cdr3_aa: CAISGLTGGEETQYF
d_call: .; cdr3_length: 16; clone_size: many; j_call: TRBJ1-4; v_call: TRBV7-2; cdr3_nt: TGTGCCAGCAGCTTGGGGGGCGCTTCCCCTAATGAAAAACTGTTTTTT; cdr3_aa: CASSLGGASPNEKLFF
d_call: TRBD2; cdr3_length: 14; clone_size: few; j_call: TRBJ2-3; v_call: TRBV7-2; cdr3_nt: TGTGCCAGCAGCTCACTAGCGGGAGGAGATACGCAGTATTTT; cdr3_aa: CASSSLAGGDTQYF
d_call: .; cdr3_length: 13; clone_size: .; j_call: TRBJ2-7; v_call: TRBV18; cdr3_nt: TGTGCCAGCGCCGGGACATTAGGTTACGAGCAGTACTTC; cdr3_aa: CASAGTLGYEQYF
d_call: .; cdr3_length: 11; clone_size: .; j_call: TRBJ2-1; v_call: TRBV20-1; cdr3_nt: TGCAGTGCGCCGAGGGGTAATGAGCAGTTCTTC; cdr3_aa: CSAPRGNEQFF
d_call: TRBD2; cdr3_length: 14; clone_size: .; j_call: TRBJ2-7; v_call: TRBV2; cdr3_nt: TGTGCCAGCCTCGGGGCGGGAGGGCTTAACGAGCAGTACTTC; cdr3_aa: CASLGAGGLNEQYF
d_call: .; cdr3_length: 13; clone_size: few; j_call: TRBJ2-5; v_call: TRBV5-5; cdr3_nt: TGTGCCAGCAGCTTGAGAACACAAGAGACCCAGTACTTC; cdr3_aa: CASSLRTQETQYF
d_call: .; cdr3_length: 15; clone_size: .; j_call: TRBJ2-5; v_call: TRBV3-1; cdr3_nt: TGTGCCAGCAGCCAGCGTGGGGGGGCCGGGGAGACCCAGTACTTC; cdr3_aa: CASSQRGGAGETQYF
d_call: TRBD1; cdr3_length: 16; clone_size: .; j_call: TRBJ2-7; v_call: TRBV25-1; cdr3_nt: TGTGCCAGCAGTGCTAAACCGGGACAGGGGGATTACGAGCAGTACTTC; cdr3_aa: CASSAKPGQGDYEQYF
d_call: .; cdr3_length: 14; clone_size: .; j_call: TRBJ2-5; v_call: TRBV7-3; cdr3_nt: TGTGCCAGCAGCTTAACGTCGATTGGAGAGACCCAGTACTTC; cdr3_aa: CASSLTSIGETQYF
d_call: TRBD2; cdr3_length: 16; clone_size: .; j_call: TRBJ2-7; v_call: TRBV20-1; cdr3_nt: TGCAGTGCTAGCAACGGACTAGCGGGAGAGTCTTACGAGCAGTACTTC; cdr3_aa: CSASNGLAGESYEQYF